The source of this T cell receptor beta chain is a study of blood T cells in healthy people across ages. The CDR3 extends over 16 amino acids. Germline CDR1 and CDR2: SGHTA and FQGTGA. Trimming shortened V by 2 bases and J by 1 base, and 13 bases separated the two germline ends. Only a few counts were recorded for this clonotype. The antigen is not known. Overall study findings and caveats: Estimated diversity, derived from one million T cells, was regarded as an underestimate.

Individuals who donated were healthy Caucasians from Russia aged about 6 to 95. Through a sample-barcoded 5' primer and a J-beta primer mix, a second PCR was run for roughly 7 to 12 cycles. Each cDNA molecule received a tag from a template-switch adaptor that had 12 random nucleotides. No fewer than 3 million CDR3-containing paired-end reads came from each sample. TCRdb analysed the 5' RACE reads with MiXCR anew, one entry per CDR3 protein. The table records 700,000 or so distinct CDR3 sequences, over 40% of them present only once. This receptor was identified in a man older than 75 in good health. The sequenced sample consisted of blood. J is TRBJ2-3 and V is TRBV7-3; D is possibly TRBD2 (5 bases). This CDR3 is CASSLFGAERTDTQYF. The DNA of the CDR3 is TGTGCCAGCAGCTTATTTGGAGCGGAGCGCACAGATACGCAGTATTTT.